One sample yielded the 32 T cell receptor beta chains listed below, sequenced in a study of Graves' ophthalmopathy and Graves' hyperthyroidism. RNA served as the template for amplifying TCR beta CDR3 regions. The first round was an RT-PCR with HTBI primers, and the second round was a multiplex PCR. One entry per CDR3 protein, called by TCRdb with MiXCR from the multiplex PCR reads. The sample lists 230,000 or so distinct CDR3 sequences, around 42% occurring once. Material: peripheral blood. All receptors come from an adult man with Graves' ophthalmopathy.

The chain couples TRBV2 to TRBJ1-2, with a possible D match to TRBD1 (6 bases). The CDR3 sequence is 13 residues long. The V and J ends lost 5 bases and 4 bases respectively, with 11 bases between them. CDR1 is SNHLY, CDR2 FYNNEI, per germline. CDR3 DNA: TGTGCCAGCAGTTTTCGGACAGCCTATGGCTACACCTTC. It yields the protein CASSFRTAYGYTF.

This clonotype showed up just a few times. The chain combines TRBV7-2 with TRBJ2-2, with D possibly matching TRBD2 (5 bases). Germline V gives CDR1 SGHTA, CDR2 FQGNSA. V lost 2 bases and J 4 bases, leaving 11 bases between the germline ends. The CDR3 length is 15 residues. The CDR3 spells CASSLRPAGTGELFF. The CDR3, as DNA: TGTGCCAGCAGCTTAAGACCGGCGGGCACCGGGGAGCTGTTTTTT.

The chain joins TRBV11-2 to TRBJ1-4; D not certain. Germline assignment: CDR1 SGHAT and CDR2 FQNNGV. The CDR3 spans 15 residues. V lost 5 bases to trimming and J lost 0 bases, with 10 bases between them. The CDR3 loop is CASSLRFATNEKLFF. As DNA, the CDR3 is TGTGCCAGCAGCCTAAGATTTGCAACTAATGAAAAACTGTTTTTT.

V is TRBV19 and J is TRBJ1-1; perhaps TRBD1 as D (5 bases). Germline loops: CDR1 LNHDA, CDR2 SQIVND (reference sequence). Deletions cut 6 bases from V and 3 bases from J, with 14 bases between. The CDR3 has 14 residues. In nucleotides, the CDR3 is TGTGCCAGTAGCCTTCGGGTGGGGGACACTGAAGCTTTCTTT. Translating gives CASSLRVGDTEAFF.

The V and J genes are TRBV4-1 and TRBJ2-7; 9 bases align to TRBD2. Germline V gives CDR1 MGHRA, CDR2 YSYEKL. V lost 4 bases, J lost 3 bases, and 4 bases stayed unmatched. This CDR3 comprises 14 residues. The chain's CDR3 is CASSLAGAIYEQYF. CDR3 bases: TGCGCCAGCAGCCTAGCGGGGGCCATCTACGAGCAGTACTTC.

V usage is TRBV6-4 and J usage is TRBJ2-7; D gene uncertain. Trimming cost V 4 bases and J 6 bases, with 10 bases left between them. This CDR3 has 12 amino acids. Germline V CDR1 and CDR2: MRHNA, SNTAGT. CDR3 bases: TGTGCCAGCAGTGTGACGGTGGGCGAGCAGTACTTC. The encoded protein is CASSVTVGEQYF.

This clonotype was seen just once. V usage is TRBV5-6 and J usage is TRBJ1-2, with TRBD1 matching over 7 bases. CDR3 length: 14 amino acids. V lost 3 bases to trimming and J lost 2 bases; unmatched junction nucleotides: 4. CDR1 is SGHDT, CDR2 YYEEEE, per germline. As DNA, the CDR3 is TGTGCCAGCAGCTGGGGACAGACAAACTATGGCTACACCTTC. Translated, it gives CASSWGQTNYGYTF.

This clonotype has only a few counts. The chain links TRBV10-3 to TRBJ1-5, with D possibly TRBD1 on 5 matching bases. Germline values: CDR1 ENHRY, CDR2 SYGVKD. The germline V and J ends were trimmed by 5 bases and 3 bases, with 8 bases remaining between them. CDR3 length equals 13 residues. CDR3 sequence reads: CAISQGPNQPQHF. The CDR3 DNA reads as TGTGCCATCAGTCAGGGCCCCAATCAGCCCCAGCATTTT.

This clonotype was seen many times. This rearrangement joins TRBV20-1 to TRBJ2-7, with no clear D. Looked up from germline, CDR1 is DFQATT and CDR2 is SNEGSKA (reference sequence). The germline V and J ends were trimmed by 7 bases and 4 bases, with 8 bases remaining between them. CDR3 length equals 10 residues. In DNA, the CDR3 is TGCAGTGGTACAGAGTACGAGCAGTACTTC. It yields the protein CSGTEYEQYF.

On this clonotype itself: A read error is likely, as this CDR3 ends without the conserved phenylalanine or tryptophan. The chain combines TRBV7-2 with TRBJ2-7; D uncertain. The V end lost 0 bases, the J end lost 3 bases, and 9 bases lay between the germline ends. The CDR3 has 14 amino acids. Germline V gives CDR1 SGHTA, CDR2 FQGNSA. CDR3 nucleotides: TGTGCCAGCAGCTTAGCGCTGAACTACTACGAGCAGTACTCC. Encoded protein: CASSLALNYYEQYS.

The chain has TRBV4-1 and TRBJ2-7, with D perhaps TRBD2 (7 bases). CDR3 size: 14 residues. In germline, CDR1 is MGHRA, CDR2 YSYEKL. Between the trimmed V and J ends, which lost 2 bases and 5 bases, there was a span of 13 bases. CDR3: CASSQPKGGNEQYF. The CDR3 nucleotides are TGCGCCAGCAGCCAACCCAAGGGGGGGAACGAGCAGTACTTC.

This clonotype has a count of ten or more. The DNA for the CDR3 is TGTGCCACCAGTGATCGCACGGATCAGCCCCAGCATTTT. Translation gives CATSDRTDQPQHF. This chain connects TRBV24-1 to TRBJ1-5, with unresolved D. This CDR3 is 13 amino acids long. With 3 bases removed from V and 5 bases from J, the gap between germline ends came to 7 bases. Per germline, CDR1 KGHDR and CDR2 SFDVKD.

The chain uses TRBV19 and TRBJ1-1; D is unclear. CDR1 and CDR2 from the germline V gene are LNHDA and SQIVND (reference sequence). The V and J ends lost 7 bases and 3 bases respectively, with 9 bases between them. This CDR3 is 12 amino acids long. DNA of the CDR3: TGTGCCAGTAAACAGACGGACACTGAAGCTTTCTTT. It is translated as CASKQTDTEAFF.

For this clonotype: Mismatch with germline at one junction end may stem from a read error. CDR3 in DNA: TGTGCCTGGAGTTCGGGGCAGGGGACTGGCTACACCTTC. Its translation is CAWSSGQGTGYTF. This rearrangement joins TRBV29-1 to TRBJ1-2; possible D gene TRBD1, 6 bases. Germline loops: CDR1 SQVTM, CDR2 ANQGSEA. The CDR3 has 13 amino acids.

The chain has TRBV7-9 and TRBJ1-2; D is unresolved. This CDR3 is 14 amino acids long. Germline-derived CDR1 and CDR2 are SEHNR and FQNEAQ (reference sequence). Trimming stripped 3 bases from V and 1 base from J, with 9 bases between. The CDR3 loop reads CASSLTSGNYGYTF. CDR3 sequence (DNA): TGTGCCAGCAGCTTGACCAGTGGTAACTATGGCTACACCTTC.

Of note for this clonotype: One base away lies a much larger clone, so this may be a sequencing read error. No conserved phenylalanine or tryptophan ends this CDR3, so it is likely a read error. Because the CDR3's place on the DNA is in doubt, the DNA is left out and the CDR3 is given as listed by TCRdb. The chain combines TRBV24-1 with TRBJ2-5; TRBD1 reflects the table's D call only, with no check against the DNA. Inclusive of both ends, the CDR3 amounts to 9 amino acids. Per the germline V gene, CDR1 is KGHDR and CDR2 is SFDVKD. Here the CDR3 reads CATSDLTGL.

This clonotype has just a few counts. The chain has TRBV6-1 and TRBJ1-2; no reliable D call. Trimming removed 7 bases from V and 1 base from J, with 10 bases in between. Germline CDR1 and CDR2: MNHNS and SASEGT. The CDR3 consists of 13 residues. The CDR3 region is CASIKENNYGYTF. The CDR3, as DNA: TGTGCCAGCATTAAGGAAAATAACTATGGCTACACCTTC.

This clonotype was counted a few times. The chain carries TRBV6-5 and TRBJ1-2; tentative D call: TRBD1 (6 bases). Trimming cost V 4 bases and J 0 bases, with 12 bases left between them. The germline gives CDR1 MNHEY, CDR2 SVGAGI. This CDR3 has 15 residues. The DNA of the CDR3 is TGTGCCAGCAGTTCCGGGGGCCATTCTAACTATGGCTACACCTTC. This translates into CASSSGGHSNYGYTF.

V is TRBV7-8 and J is TRBJ2-1; D uncertain. This CDR3 is built from 15 residues. The germline gives CDR1 SGHVS, CDR2 FQNEAQ. V lost 1 base to trimming and J lost 0 bases, with 7 bases between them. Here the CDR3 reads CASSLVHSSYNEQFF. In DNA, the CDR3 is TGTGCCAGCAGCTTAGTACACAGCTCCTACAATGAGCAGTTCTTC.

The V and J genes are TRBV11-2 and TRBJ2-7; TRBD1 agrees at 8 bases. The CDR3 spans 13 residues. The trim removed 3 bases at V and 5 bases at J, leaving 3 bases unmatched. The germline CDR1 and CDR2 sequences are SGHAT and FQNNGV. The CDR3 sequence is CASSFQGADEQYF. In DNA, the CDR3 is TGTGCCAGCAGCTTTCAGGGGGCGGACGAGCAGTACTTC. Looking up the rest from reference TRBV11-2 and TRBJ2-7 gives the full variable domain: EAGVAQSPRYKIIEKRQSVAFWCNPISGHATLYWYQQILGQGPKLLIQFQNNGVVDDSQLPKDRFSAERLKGVDSTLKIQPAKLEDSAVYLCASSFQGADEQYFGPGTRLTVT.

About this clonotype itself: The CDR3 does not close with the conserved phenylalanine or tryptophan, likely indicating a read error. The rearrangement uses TRBV2 and TRBJ1-2; no firm D call. V was cut by 5 bases and J by 5 bases, with 18 bases left in between. Per germline, CDR1 SNHLY and CDR2 FYNNEI. The CDR3 contains 15 residues. Here the CDR3 reads CASSLAPSSGYGYTL. The CDR3 coding sequence is TGTGCCAGCAGTTTGGCACCCTCCTCGGGGTATGGCTACACCCTC.

The chain recombines TRBV6-5 with TRBJ2-5; D gene uncertain. Trimming pared 6 bases from V and 1 base from J, leaving 18 bases between. Germline assignment: CDR1 MNHEY and CDR2 SVGAGI. The CDR3 has 16 residues. This CDR3 reads CASSPPGTAIQETQYF. DNA for the CDR3: TGTGCCAGCAGCCCTCCCGGAACAGCCATCCAAGAGACCCAGTACTTC.

V usage is TRBV7-2 and J usage is TRBJ1-2, with 8 bases identical to TRBD1. Trimming cost V 4 bases and J 3 bases; bases outside gene matches: 4. CDR3 size: 14 residues. CDR1 is SGHTA and CDR2 is FQGNSA in the germline V gene. CDR3 DNA sequence: TGTGCCAGCAGCTCGACAGGGGTGGACTATGGCTACACCTTC. It is translated as CASSSTGVDYGYTF.

Worth noting for this clonotype: One base away lies a much larger clone, so this may be a sequencing read error. The conserved phenylalanine or tryptophan normally closing the CDR3 is absent here, so this likely arose from a read error. The rearrangement joins TRBV7-3 to TRBJ1-3; D not resolved. The CDR3 is 14 amino acids. V dropped 5 bases and J dropped 0 bases, with 8 bases sitting between them. CDR1 SGHTA and CDR2 FQGTGA come from the germline V gene. The chain's CDR3 is CASSRLTSGNTIYL. CDR3 coding DNA: TGTGCCAGCAGCCGCCTAACCTCTGGAAACACCATATATCTT.

The rearrangement uses TRBV5-4 and TRBJ2-7; 12 nucleotides align to TRBD1. The CDR3 sequence is 16 residues long. Germline assignment: CDR1 SGHNT and CDR2 YYREEE (reference sequence). V lost 2 bases and J lost 0; bases outside the gene matches: 3. CDR3 nucleotides: TGTGCCAGCAGCTTCGGGACAGGGGGCGCCTCCTACGAGCAGTACTTC. Translating it yields CASSFGTGGASYEQYF.

The chain recombines TRBV6-5 with TRBJ2-7; TRBD1 matches at 10 bases. Germline assignment: CDR1 MNHEY and CDR2 SVGAGI. With 0 bases clipped from V and 2 bases from J, the junction kept 4 bases outside the gene matches. CDR3 length equals 16 residues. The CDR3 protein is CASSYSTGTGAYEQYF. The CDR3 region has the DNA TGTGCCAGCAGTTACTCTACCGGGACAGGGGCCTACGAGCAGTACTTC.

J is TRBJ1-2 and V is TRBV20-1; D ambiguous. The CDR3 has 12 residues. Between the trimmed V and J ends, which lost 6 bases and 4 bases, there was a span of 12 bases. Germline CDR1 is DFQATT and CDR2 is SNEGSKA (reference sequence). The DNA of the CDR3 is TGCAGTGCGACGGAGGGCGGCTATGGCTACACCTTC. Amino acids: CSATEGGYGYTF.

This chain connects TRBV7-9 to TRBJ2-1, with 7 bases fitting TRBD2. The CDR3 totals 14 residues. V was pared by 5 bases and J by 3 bases, with 4 bases of the junction left unmatched. The germline V gene encodes CDR1 SEHNR and CDR2 FQNEAQ (reference sequence). CDR3 nucleotides: TGTGCCAGCAGCGAGTCTAGCGGCTACAATGAGCAGTTCTTC. Translation: CASSESSGYNEQFF.

This clonotype was detected a few times. The J gene is TRBJ1-6, the V gene TRBV7-9, with no clear D. The germline CDR1 and CDR2 sequences are SEHNR and FQNEAQ (reference sequence). The CDR3 is 15 amino acids. V was clipped by 8 bases and J by 6 bases, with 17 bases between them. CDR3 sequence (DNA): TGTGCCAGCTTAGGAGGCTCGGGAGCTAATTCACCCCTCCACTTT. The encoded protein is CASLGGSGANSPLHF.

Only one count was recorded for this clonotype. This may arise from a read error, as a much more abundant clone is one base away. The chain joins TRBV29-1 to TRBJ2-7, with D possibly TRBD1 on 5 matching bases. Germline V gives CDR1 SQVTM, CDR2 ANQGSEA. The CDR3 runs to 12 residues. V lost 4 bases and J lost 3, with 10 bases in between. In nucleotides, the CDR3 is TGCAGCGTTGGAAGCCAGGGCTACGAGCAGTACTTC. This encodes CSVGSQGYEQYF.

In its sample, this clonotype was seen many times. This chain links TRBV24-1 with TRBJ2-2; 7 nucleotides align to TRBD1. The CDR3 sequence is 15 residues long. The trim removed 10 bases at V and 2 bases at J, leaving 9 bases unmatched. CDR1 is KGHDR and CDR2 is SFDVKD in the germline V gene. The chain's CDR3 is CATIPYRGNTGELFF. CDR3 nucleotides: TGTGCCACTATTCCATACAGGGGAAACACCGGGGAGCTGTTTTTT.

V and J are TRBV11-2 and TRBJ1-1, with a possible D match to TRBD1 (6 bases). Germline CDR1 reads SGHAT; CDR2 reads FQNNGV. V lost 0 bases and J 1 base, leaving 9 bases between the germline ends. This CDR3 is 15 amino acids long. The CDR3 DNA reads as TGTGCCAGCAGCTTAGACTACAGGGCGAACACTGAAGCTTTCTTT. Translating gives CASSLDYRANTEAFF. Complete variable domain (other parts from reference TRBV11-2 and TRBJ1-1): EAGVAQSPRYKIIEKRQSVAFWCNPISGHATLYWYQQILGQGPKLLIQFQNNGVVDDSQLPKDRFSAERLKGVDSTLKIQPAKLEDSAVYLCASSLDYRANTEAFFGQGTRLTVV.